This is a list of T cell receptor beta chains from one sample in a study of blood T cell repertoires in COVID-19. Profiling relied on immunoSEQ multiplex PCR, and the TCRdb table lists in-frame clones only, not all of them. The table records around 77,000 clones, 65% to 90% of them present only once. What was sequenced was peripheral blood. These TCRs come from a man aged 70 or older with active or convalescent COVID-19. CDR3s include the opening cysteine and the closing phenylalanine or tryptophan. The D gene is left open where the match is weak. Not every row has a clone size; where given, it reads once, few, many or a size class.

TRBJ2-1,TRBV4-2,.,TRBD1,CASSHYGQGAYEQFF,TGTGCCAGCAGCCATTACGGACAGGGGGCATATGAGCAGTTCTTC
TRBJ1-5,TRBV28,.,.,CASSLALGGEPQHF,TGTGCCAGCAGTTTAGCGCTCGGGGGTGAGCCCCAGCATTTT
TRBJ2-5,TRBV18,.,TRBD1,CASSPEGARETQYF,TGTGCCAGCTCACCAGAGGGGGCGCGGGAGACCCAGTACTTC
TRBJ2-1,TRBV18,.,TRBD2,CASSLSSGNNEQFF,TGTGCCAGCTCACTATCTAGCGGGAACAATGAGCAGTTCTTC
TRBJ1-2,TRBV28,.,.,CASSLLRNYGYTF,TGTGCCAGCAGTTTATTACGGAACTATGGCTACACCTTC
TRBJ1-3,TRBV19,.,.,CASSLMAVRSGNTIYF,TGTGCCAGTAGTCTAATGGCCGTGAGGTCTGGAAACACCATATATTTT
TRBJ1-1,TRBV7-9,.,.,CASSPLWAKNTEAFF,TGTGCCAGCAGCCCCCTCTGGGCCAAGAACACTGAAGCTTTCTTT
TRBJ2-5,TRBV5-6,.,TRBD2,CASSWGPGLAVQETQYF,TGTGCCAGCAGCTGGGGACCCGGACTAGCGGTACAAGAGACCCAGTACTTC
TRBJ2-5,TRBV3-1/TRBV3-2,.,.,CASSQGGGWETQYF,TGTGCCAGCAGCCAAGGAGGCGGGTGGGAGACCCAGTACTTC
TRBJ1-2,TRBV27,.,TRBD1,CASSAGTGGSYGYTF,TGTGCCAGCAGCGCCGGGACAGGGGGGAGCTATGGCTACACCTTC
TRBJ2-7,TRBV28,.,TRBD2,CASSRTSGSSYEQYF,TGTGCCAGCAGCAGAACTAGCGGGAGCTCCTACGAGCAGTACTTC
TRBJ1-1,TRBV28,.,.,CASSLGGVRTEAFF,TGTGCCAGCAGCCTTGGGGGGGTGCGCACTGAAGCTTTCTTT
TRBJ2-1,TRBV5-1,.,TRBD2,CASSLRTSGSNEQFF,TGCGCCAGCAGCTTGAGGACTAGCGGGAGCAATGAGCAGTTCTTC
TRBJ1-1,TRBV5-6,.,.,CASSGVVGGEAFF,TGTGCCAGCAGCGGGGTGGTGGGGGGTGAAGCTTTCTTT
TRBJ2-7,TRBV6-5,.,.,CATADRSFYEQYF,TGTGCCACCGCCGACAGGTCCTTCTACGAGCAGTACTTC
TRBJ1-2,TRBV9,.,.,CASSVDEGGYGYTF,TGTGCCAGCAGCGTAGACGAGGGCGGGTATGGCTACACCTTC
TRBJ2-3,TRBV4-1,once,.,CASSQAKTSRRSDTQYF,TGCGCCAGCAGCCAAGCCAAGACTAGTAGAAGGTCCGATACGCAGTATTTT
TRBJ2-1,TRBV28,.,.,CASKYQRRYNEQFF,TGTGCCTCGAAATACCAGCGGAGATACAATGAGCAGTTCTTC
TRBJ1-2,TRBV11-2,.,.,CASSSYLDSEYGYTF,TGTGCCAGCAGCTCCTATCTCGACAGCGAGTATGGCTACACCTTC
TRBJ1-2,TRBV1,.,.,CTSSPDRDSRPYGYTF,TGCACCAGCAGCCCCGACCGGGACAGCCGCCCCTATGGCTACACCTTC
TRBJ2-3,TRBV28,.,TRBD1,CASSRWTGGIDTDTQYF,TGTGCCAGCAGCCGTTGGACAGGGGGTATTGACACAGATACGCAGTATTTT
TRBJ1-5,TRBV5-6,.,.,CASSAREGFKGESNQPQHF,TGTGCCAGCAGTGCCCGGGAGGGCTTTAAGGGGGAGAGCAATCAGCCCCAGCATTTT
TRBJ2-5,TRBV7-9,.,.,CASSLGRAGETQYF,TGTGCCAGCAGCTTAGGCCGGGCGGGAGAGACCCAGTACTTC
TRBJ1-3,TRBV5-5,.,.,CASSLATGRTGNTIYF,TGTGCCAGCAGCTTGGCTACAGGGAGAACTGGAAACACCATATATTTT
TRBJ1-2,TRBV12-3/TRBV12-4,.,TRBD1,CASSQDRGRGYTF,TGTGCCAGCAGCCAGGACAGGGGGCGAGGCTACACCTTC
TRBJ1-5,TRBV30,.,.,CAWSARGISNQPQHF,TGTGCCTGGAGTGCCAGGGGCATTAGCAATCAGCCCCAGCATTTT
TRBJ1-2,TRBV29-1,.,.,CSLGAGGYTF,TGCAGCCTTGGGGCAGGCGGCTACACCTTC
TRBJ2-3,TRBV7-3,.,.,CASSWGQGDTQYF,TGTGCCAGCAGCTGGGGCCAGGGGGATACGCAGTATTTT
TRBJ2-3,TRBV6-5,.,.,CASIWGTRTDTQYF,TGTGCCAGCATTTGGGGGACAAGGACAGATACGCAGTATTTT
TRBJ1-2,TRBV2,.,.,CASSQGTRAWGYTF,TGTGCCAGCAGCCAGGGGACCCGGGCCTGGGGCTACACCTTC
TRBJ2-1,TRBV7-2,.,.,CASSLQRSSYNEQFF,TGTGCCAGCAGCTTACAGCGGAGCTCCTACAATGAGCAGTTCTTC
TRBJ1-2,TRBV9,.,TRBD1,CASSPGQGKDTF,TGTGCCAGCAGCCCGGGACAGGGAAAGGACACCTTC
TRBJ2-5,TRBV6-2/TRBV6-3,once,.,CASSRPSSGVGQYQETQYF,TGTGCCAGCAGCCGCCCTTCTTCCGGCGTTGGGCAGTACCAAGAGACCCAGTACTTC
TRBJ1-1,TRBV7-2,.,.,CASSLDMNTEAFF,TGTGCCAGCAGCCTGGACATGAACACTGAAGCTTTCTTT
TRBJ2-2,TRBV7-8,.,.,CASSLKQTNTGELFF,TGTGCCAGCAGCTTAAAACAGACGAACACCGGGGAGCTGTTTTTT
TRBJ2-1,TRBV29-1,.,.,CSVVKGRRASYNEQFF,TGCAGCGTCGTAAAAGGTAGGAGGGCGTCCTACAATGAGCAGTTCTTC
TRBJ2-2,TRBV7-3,.,.,CASSLTANTGELFF,TGTGCCAGCAGCTTGACAGCGAACACCGGGGAGCTGTTTTTT
TRBJ2-5,TRBV30,.,.,CAWSPGGLVYGTQYF,TGTGCCTGGTCCCCGGGCGGGCTCGTCTATGGGACCCAGTACTTC
TRBJ2-3,TRBV29-1,.,.,CSLGSPTDTQYF,TGCAGCTTGGGCAGCCCTACAGATACGCAGTATTTT